A single sample gave rise to the 3 T cell receptor beta chains below, sequenced in a study of patients and donors after allogeneic stem cell transplantation. TCRdb redid the calling of the RT-PCR reads with MiXCR, one entry per CDR3 protein. Of more than 850,000 distinct CDR3 sequences in the sample, about 20% were seen once. The sample taken for sequencing was blood, either unsorted or a sorted T cell fraction (not recorded which). The receptor source for this set is a human donor who was either an allogeneic HSCT recipient or a stem cell or donor lymphocyte infusion donor (not recorded which). It is not recorded whose cells these are; they may come from a transplant donor.

Notes on this clonotype: The junction differs from germline at one of its ends, possibly a read error. The chain carries TRBV29-1 and TRBJ1-2; D not certain. In germline, CDR1 is SQVTM, CDR2 ANQGSEA. This CDR3 is built from 9 residues. The CDR3 reads CSVFPGYTF. Written as DNA, the CDR3 is TGCAGCGTTTTTCCGGGCTATACCTTC.

The CDR3 is CASSQVADRGSDTQYF. CDR3 DNA: TGTGCCAGCAGCCAAGTCGCCGACAGGGGATCAGATACGCAGTATTTT. This chain links TRBV3-1 with TRBJ2-3; 8 bases are a match to TRBD1. Germline V CDR1 and CDR2: LGHDT, YNNKEL (reference sequence). This CDR3 comprises 16 residues. V gave up 1 base and J gave up 4 bases; unmatched junction bases: 7.

The sample holds a few counts of this clonotype. V gene TRBV18 combines with J gene TRBJ1-2; D gene unclear. Trimming left V 1 base short and J 5 bases short, with 11 bases between. Germline CDR1 is KGHSH and CDR2 is LQKENI. This CDR3 is 14 amino acids long. CDR3 residues: CASSPRGGGYGYTF. As DNA, the CDR3 is TGTGCCAGCTCACCACGAGGAGGAGGATATGGCTACACCTTC.